These 28 T cell receptor beta chains were all obtained from the same sample, sequenced in a study of CDR3 diversity in severe acne. Each CDR3 protein gets one entry after TCRdb re-called the PCR reads with MiXCR. The sample yields approximately 79,000 distinct CDR3 sequences, over 45% seen once. Sequenced sample: blood. These receptors originate from a male donor in good health, serving as a control.

CDR3 loop: CASRRWTGDGGELFF. CDR3 in DNA: TGTGCCAGCAGACGATGGACAGGGGACGGAGGGGAGCTGTTTTTT. The chain is built from TRBV9 and TRBJ2-2; 9 nucleotides match TRBD1. With 5 bases clipped from V and 8 bases from J, the junction kept 10 bases outside the gene matches. CDR3 length: 15 residues. CDR1 SGDLS and CDR2 YYNGEE come from the germline V gene. The whole variable domain, filled in from reference TRBV9 and TRBJ2-2, reads DSGVTQTPKHLITATGQRVTLRCSPRSGDLSVYWYQQSLDQGLQFLIQYYNGEERAKGNILERFSAQQFPDLHSELNLSSLELGDSALYFCASRRWTGDGGELFFGEGSRLTVL.

The chain has TRBV15 and TRBJ2-5; 7 positions match TRBD2. This CDR3 region has 14 residues. Germline-derived CDR1 and CDR2 are LNHNV and YYDKDF (reference sequence). J lost 5 bases, V lost 6 bases, and 9 bases had no gene match. The CDR3, as DNA: TGTGCCACCAGGGAGGGGCAGGGAGGGGAGACCCAGTACTTC. It codes for CATREGQGGETQYF.

V gene TRBV6-1 combines with J gene TRBJ2-5, with 10 nucleotides matching TRBD2. Germline CDR1 and CDR2: MNHNS and SASEGT. CDR3 size: 17 residues. With V trimmed by 5 bases and J by 10 bases, 19 bases remained unmatched. The CDR3 DNA reads TGTGCCAGCAGTTACAGTTCTAGCGGGAGACCACTGGTAGGCCAGTACTTC. Protein sequence: CASSYSSSGRPLVGQYF.

The gene calls are TRBV25-1 and TRBJ2-3; 8 bases agree with TRBD2. The CDR3 runs to 15 residues. The germline V gene encodes CDR1 MGHDK and CDR2 SYGVNS. V was pared by 5 bases and J by 0 bases, with 4 bases of the junction left unmatched. The CDR3 bases are TGTGCCAGCAGTATACTAGCGGACAGCACAGATACGCAGTATTTT. Encoded protein: CASSILADSTDTQYF.

The chain has TRBV4-1 and TRBJ1-5; TRBD1 is a possible D gene (6 bases). In germline, CDR1 is MGHRA, CDR2 YSYEKL. This CDR3 contains 16 residues. V lost 1 base to trimming and J lost 5 bases, with 15 bases between them. CDR3 nucleotides: TGCGCCAGCAGCCAAGTCGGGCAGGGGACGGATCAGCCCCAGCATTTT. This sequence encodes CASSQVGQGTDQPQHF.

This clonotype is medium-sized within its sample. The V and J genes are TRBV6-1 and TRBJ2-1; 9 bases line up with TRBD2. After removal of 6 bases from V and 9 bases from J, the junction contained 12 bases not matched to a gene. Germline-derived CDR1 and CDR2 are MNHNS and SASEGT. The CDR3 runs to 15 residues. CDR3 DNA sequence: TGTGCCAGCAGGGGACTAGCTGGAATTGGGGGTGAGCAGTTCTTC. Amino acid sequence: CASRGLAGIGGEQFF.

The chain joins TRBV6-1 to TRBJ2-5; no clear D. Germline V gene sequence: CDR1 MNHNS, CDR2 SASEGT. CDR3 length equals 14 residues. V lost 5 bases, J lost 1 base, and 11 bases lay in between. Written as DNA, the CDR3 is TGTGCCAGCAGTCCCTGGAAACCCCAAGAGACCCAGTACTTC. Its protein is CASSPWKPQETQYF.

CDR3 DNA: TGTGCCACCAGCAGTGAGACATCGGACAGTACCTACGAGCAGTACTTC. This encodes CATSSETSDSTYEQYF. V and J are TRBV15 and TRBJ2-7, with a possible D match to TRBD1 (6 bases). The germline V gene encodes CDR1 LNHNV and CDR2 YYDKDF (reference sequence). The CDR3 spans 16 residues. The V and J ends lost 3 bases and 2 bases respectively, with 17 bases between them.

This clonotype was counted between two and nine times. The rearrangement joins TRBV13 to TRBJ2-7; D possibly uses TRBD1 or TRBD2 (5 bases each). V lost 1 base and J lost 2, with 9 bases in between. The V gene's germline CDR1 is PRHDT and CDR2 FYEKMQ (reference sequence). CDR3 length: 14 amino acids. CDR3 sequence reads: CASSLDGAPYEQYF. DNA for the CDR3: TGTGCCAGCAGCTTAGACGGGGCTCCCTACGAGCAGTACTTC.

The gene calls are TRBV20-1 and TRBJ1-1, with D possibly matching TRBD1 (5 bases). This CDR3 comprises 12 residues. Germline V gene data show CDR1 as DFQATT and CDR2 as SNEGSKA (reference sequence). V lost 2 bases and J 6 bases, leaving 10 bases between the germline ends. CDR3 in amino acids: CSARPGAAEAFF. DNA for the CDR3: TGCAGTGCTAGACCTGGGGCCGCTGAAGCTTTCTTT.

This clonotype was counted ten times or more. The rearrangement joins TRBV28 to TRBJ2-1; TRBD2 agrees at 9 bases. The CDR3 sequence is 17 residues long. Germline V gene sequence: CDR1 MDHEN, CDR2 SYDVKM. The junction had 13 bases not matched to a gene; V was cut back by 6 bases and J by 4 bases. CDR3: CASSASGGTLGYNEQFF. CDR3 DNA: TGTGCCAGCAGCGCCAGCGGGGGGACCTTGGGTTACAATGAGCAGTTCTTC.

Ten or more counts support this clonotype. The V and J genes are TRBV6-5 and TRBJ2-5; D possibly corresponds to TRBD1 (7 bases). The CDR3 sequence is 16 residues long. Between the trimmed V and J ends, which lost 2 bases and 4 bases, there was a span of 17 bases. Germline assignment: CDR1 MNHEY and CDR2 SVGAGI. DNA of the CDR3: TGTGCCAGCAGTTACGAGGGGGCTCAGGGAGGAGAGACCCAGTACTTC. Its protein is CASSYEGAQGGETQYF.

On this clonotype: It is likely a read error, because the conserved phenylalanine at the end of the CDR3 is missing. The DNA is omitted, as the CDR3 cannot be located on it reliably, and the CDR3 follows TCRdb's listing. The chain uses TRBV25-1 and TRBJ1-5; TRBD1, the table's D call, was not compared with the DNA. The CDR3 has 14 amino acids, counting both end residues. The germline V gene encodes CDR1 MGHDK and CDR2 SYGVNS. The CDR3: CASSDPSEPISPSI.

This chain joins TRBV7-6 and TRBJ2-5; D is possibly TRBD2 (6 bases). Germline V gene sequence: CDR1 SGHVS, CDR2 FNYEAQ. V was cut by 0 bases and J by 5 bases, with 10 bases left in between. The CDR3 loop spans 14 amino acids. This CDR3 reads CASSLAGGGETQYF. The CDR3 DNA is TGTGCCAGCAGCTTAGCCGGGGGTGGGGAGACCCAGTACTTC.

This clonotype has just one count. One end of the junction does not line up with germline, which may come from a read error. This sequence joins TRBV7-9 and TRBJ2-2; D possibly corresponds to TRBD2 (6 bases). CDR1 is SEHNR and CDR2 is FQNEAQ in the germline V gene (reference sequence). This CDR3 region has 17 residues. CDR3 in amino acids: CASSLDVVRFGTGGLFF. The CDR3 DNA reads TGTGCCAGCAGCTTAGACGTTGTGAGGTTCGGGACCGGGGGGCTGTTTTTT. Together with reference TRBV7-9 and TRBJ2-2, the CDR3 gives the full variable domain: DTGVSQNPRHKITKRGQNVTFRCDPISEHNRLYWYRQTLGQGPEFLTYFQNEAQLEKSRLLSDRFSAERPKGSFSTLEIQRTEQGDSAMYLCASSLDVVRFGTGGLFFGEGSRLTVL.

As for this clonotype: It is likely a read error, because the conserved phenylalanine at the end of the CDR3 is missing. The chain joins TRBV29-1 to TRBJ1-2; D remains unclear. The germline V and J ends were trimmed by 2 bases and 6 bases, with 10 bases remaining between them. The CDR3 length is 12 residues. The germline V gene has CDR1 SQVTM and CDR2 ANQGSEA. The CDR3 here is CSVERDIDGYTL. The CDR3 DNA follows: TGCAGCGTTGAAAGAGACATCGATGGCTACACCCTC.

This chain joins TRBV20-1 and TRBJ2-7; tentatively, D is TRBD2 (5 bases). The CDR3 spans 14 residues. The germline V gene has CDR1 DFQATT and CDR2 SNEGSKA (reference sequence). The V end lost 0 bases, the J end lost 4 bases, and 13 bases lay between the germline ends. CDR3 DNA: TGCAGTGCTAGAGATACAACTAGGTGGTACGAGCAGTACTTC. This translates into CSARDTTRWYEQYF.

The chain is built from TRBV5-4 and TRBJ2-5, with 7 bases fitting TRBD1. The length of the CDR3 is 14 residues. From germline, CDR1 is SGHNT and CDR2 YYREEE (reference sequence). Trimming removed 4 bases from V and 4 bases from J; junction bases left unmatched: 7. The CDR3 sequence: CASSNWDRRETQYF. The CDR3 DNA sequence: TGTGCCAGCAGCAACTGGGACAGAAGAGAGACCCAGTACTTC.

The chain carries TRBV20-1 and TRBJ2-5, with D maybe TRBD2 (5 bases). Germline CDR1 is DFQATT and CDR2 is SNEGSKA (reference sequence). The length of the CDR3 is 13 residues. Deletions cut 2 bases from V and 5 bases from J, with 12 bases between. The CDR3 DNA sequence: TGCAGTGCTAGATACGGGGTGAGCGAGACCCAGTACTTC. Its translation: CSARYGVSETQYF.

This clonotype was detected ten times or more. The gene calls are TRBV5-7 and TRBJ1-3; D is unresolved. TRBV5-7 is noted as an ORF with a role that remains uncertain. V was trimmed by 6 bases and J by 0 bases, leaving 16 bases between them. The CDR3 loop spans 16 amino acids. CDR3 sequence reads: CASIRAGQLSGNTIYF. The CDR3 DNA follows: TGTGCCAGCATCCGGGCGGGCCAACTCTCTGGAAACACCATATATTTT.

The chain employs TRBV7-9 and TRBJ2-7; D remains unclear. The CDR3 loop spans 14 amino acids. V shed 5 bases and J shed 3 bases, with 14 bases lying between them. CDR1 is SEHNR and CDR2 is FQNEAQ in the germline V gene (reference sequence). The DNA for the CDR3 is TGTGCCAGCAGCCTTCGGGTCGCGGACTACGAGCAGTACTTC. Translation: CASSLRVADYEQYF.

This sequence joins TRBV15 and TRBJ2-7; TRBD2 might be the D (6 bases). Trimming left V 3 bases short and J 4 bases short, with 13 bases between. The germline CDR1 and CDR2 sequences are LNHNV and YYDKDF (reference sequence). The CDR3 contains 14 residues. As DNA, the CDR3 is TGTGCCACCAGCAGCCCCGCCGCGGGGTACGAGCAGTACTTC. This encodes CATSSPAAGYEQYF.

Many counts were recorded for this clonotype. The J gene is TRBJ1-5, the V gene TRBV6-5; D is possibly TRBD1 (5 bases). Germline assignment: CDR1 MNHEY and CDR2 SVGAGI. V was shortened by 5 bases and J by 3 bases, with 14 bases between the two germline ends. The CDR3 runs to 15 residues. The CDR3 spells CASSRGEGPNQPQHF. The CDR3 coding sequence is TGTGCCAGCAGTCGGGGGGAGGGCCCCAATCAGCCCCAGCATTTT.

The chain joins TRBV24-1 to TRBJ2-5; D perhaps matches TRBD1 (5 bases). The J call is uncertain, as TRBJ2-7 better fits the DNA end. The CDR3 totals 13 residues. Germline V gene lookup returns CDR1 KGHDR and CDR2 SFDVKD. The CDR3 sequence is CATSQGADYEQYF. The CDR3 DNA is TGTGCCACCAGCCAAGGGGCAGACTACGAGCAGTACTTC.

CDR3 residues: CASSTSSLAAQHF. For the CDR3, the DNA is TGTGCCAGTAGTACCAGTTCCCTTGCAGCCCAGCATTTT. The genes are TRBV19 and TRBJ1-5; the D is unclear. V dropped 4 bases and J dropped 11 bases, with 15 bases sitting between them. Looked up from germline, CDR1 is LNHDA and CDR2 is SQIVND (reference sequence). This CDR3 comprises 13 residues.

The sample holds many counts of this clonotype. The chain has TRBV3-1 and TRBJ2-6; maybe TRBD1 (6 bases). The CDR3 has 16 amino acids. Germline V CDR1 and CDR2: LGHDT, YNNKEL (reference sequence). Trimming took off 4 bases at V and 1 base at J, with 11 bases between the two ends. The CDR3 loop is CASSPITGSGANVLTF. The CDR3, as DNA: TGTGCCAGCAGCCCCATAACAGGGTCTGGGGCCAACGTCCTGACTTTC.

The chain combines TRBV9 with TRBJ2-7, with D possibly being TRBD1 (5 bases). Per the germline V gene, CDR1 is SGDLS and CDR2 is YYNGEE. The CDR3 has 13 amino acids. V lost 4 bases and J lost 1, with 9 bases in between. The CDR3 loop is CASSSDTSYEQYF. In DNA, the CDR3 is TGTGCCAGCAGCTCGGACACTTCCTACGAGCAGTACTTC.

This clonotype was seen many times. The chain links TRBV19 to TRBJ1-6; TRBD1 matches at 7 bases. Germline CDR1 and CDR2: LNHDA and SQIVND (reference sequence). J lost 8 bases, V lost 4 bases, and 5 bases had no gene match. The CDR3 has 14 amino acids. CDR3: CASSTRQGDSPLHF. CDR3 bases: TGTGCCAGTAGTACCCGACAGGGCGATTCACCCCTCCACTTT.